This TCR beta chain was observed in a study of cytomegalovirus exposure and HLA in healthy donors. This clone has only one observation. Its antigen remains unidentified. The same CDR3 also results from other DNA sequences found in this sample. Primers included in the PCR were 60 Vbeta and 13 Jbeta primers. Method: immunoSEQ multiplex PCR; TCRdb's copy keeps in-frame clones and lacks some. The sample has roughly 180,000 clones; around four fifths are singletons. General study findings and limits: Prediction of most subjects' HLA-A and HLA-B alleles by TCR beta sequences was reportedly accurate.

CDR1 is SNHLY and CDR2 is FYNNEI in the germline V gene. V lost 3 bases to trimming and J lost 1 base; unmatched junction nucleotides: 1. The CDR3 has 14 amino acids. V usage is TRBV2 and J usage is TRBJ2-7; 9 nucleotides agree with TRBD2. This TCR was recovered from a man aged 30-40 years in good health and CMV-seronegative. The sample was PBMCs. The CDR3 nucleotides are TGTGCCAGCAGTGAGCTAGCGGGGTCCTACGAGCAGTACTTC. Amino acids: CASSELAGSYEQYF.